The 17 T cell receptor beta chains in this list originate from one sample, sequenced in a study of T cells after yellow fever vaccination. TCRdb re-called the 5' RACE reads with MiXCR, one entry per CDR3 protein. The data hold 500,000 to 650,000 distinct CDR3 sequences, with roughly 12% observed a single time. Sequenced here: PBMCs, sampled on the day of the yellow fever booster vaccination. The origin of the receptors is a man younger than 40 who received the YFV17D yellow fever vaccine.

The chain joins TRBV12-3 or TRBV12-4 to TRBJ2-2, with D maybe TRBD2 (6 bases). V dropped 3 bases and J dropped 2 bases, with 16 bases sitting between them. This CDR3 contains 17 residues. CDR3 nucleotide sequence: TGTGCCAGCAGTTTTTTCCGGGACTTTATTAACACCGGGGAGCTGTTTTTT. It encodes CASSFFRDFINTGELFF.

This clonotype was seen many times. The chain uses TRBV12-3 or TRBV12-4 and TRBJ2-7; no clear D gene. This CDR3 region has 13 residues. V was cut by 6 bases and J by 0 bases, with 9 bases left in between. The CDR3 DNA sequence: TGTGCCAGCAGCAGATTAAGCTCCTACGAGCAGTACTTC. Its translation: CASSRLSSYEQYF.

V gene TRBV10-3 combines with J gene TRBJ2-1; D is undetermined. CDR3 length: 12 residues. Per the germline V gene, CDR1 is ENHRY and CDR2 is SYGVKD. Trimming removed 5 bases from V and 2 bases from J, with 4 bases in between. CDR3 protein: CAISRTYNEQFF. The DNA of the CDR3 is TGTGCCATCAGTCGGACCTACAATGAGCAGTTCTTC.

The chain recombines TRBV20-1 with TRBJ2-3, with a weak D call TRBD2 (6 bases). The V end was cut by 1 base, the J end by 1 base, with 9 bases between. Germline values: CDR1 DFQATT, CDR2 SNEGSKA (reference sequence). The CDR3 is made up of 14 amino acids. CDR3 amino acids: CSARAGVGTDTQYF. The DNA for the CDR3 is TGCAGTGCTAGAGCGGGAGTTGGCACAGATACGCAGTATTTT.

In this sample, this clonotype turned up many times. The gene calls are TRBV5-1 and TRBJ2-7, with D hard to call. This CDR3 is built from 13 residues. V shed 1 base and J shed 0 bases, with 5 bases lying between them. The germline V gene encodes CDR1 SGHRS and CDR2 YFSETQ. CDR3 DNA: TGCGCCAGCAGCTTGTGGGCCTCCTACGAGCAGTACTTC. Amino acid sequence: CASSLWASYEQYF.

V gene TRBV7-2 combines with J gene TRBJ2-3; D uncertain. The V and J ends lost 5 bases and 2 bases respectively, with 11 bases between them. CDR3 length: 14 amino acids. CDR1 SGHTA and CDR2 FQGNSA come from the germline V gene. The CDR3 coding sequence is TGTGCCAGCAGCGTACTCGCATACACAGATACGCAGTATTTT. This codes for CASSVLAYTDTQYF.

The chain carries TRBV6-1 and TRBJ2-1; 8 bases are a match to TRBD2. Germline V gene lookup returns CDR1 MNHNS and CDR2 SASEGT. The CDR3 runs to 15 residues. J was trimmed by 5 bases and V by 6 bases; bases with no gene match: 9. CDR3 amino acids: CASSPGTSPHNEQFF. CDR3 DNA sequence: TGTGCCAGCAGCCCCGGGACTAGTCCCCACAATGAGCAGTTCTTC.

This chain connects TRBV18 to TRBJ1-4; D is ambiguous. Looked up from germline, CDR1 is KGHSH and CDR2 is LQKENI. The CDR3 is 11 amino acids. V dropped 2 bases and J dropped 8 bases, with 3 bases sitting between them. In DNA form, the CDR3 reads TGTGCCAGCTCACCAGACGAAAAACTGTTTTTT. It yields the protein CASSPDEKLFF.

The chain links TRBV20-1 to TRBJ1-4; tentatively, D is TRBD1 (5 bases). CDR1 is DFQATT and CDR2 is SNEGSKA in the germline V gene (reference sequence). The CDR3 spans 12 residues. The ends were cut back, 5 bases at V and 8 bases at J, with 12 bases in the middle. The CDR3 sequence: CSARGWGEKLFF. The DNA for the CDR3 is TGCAGTGCTCGAGGGTGGGGCGAAAAACTGTTTTTT.

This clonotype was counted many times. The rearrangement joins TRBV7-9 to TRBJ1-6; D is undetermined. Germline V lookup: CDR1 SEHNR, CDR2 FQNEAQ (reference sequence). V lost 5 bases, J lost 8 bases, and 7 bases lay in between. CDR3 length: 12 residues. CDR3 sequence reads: CASSLDDSPLHF. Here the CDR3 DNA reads TGTGCCAGCAGCCTTGACGATTCACCCCTCCACTTT.

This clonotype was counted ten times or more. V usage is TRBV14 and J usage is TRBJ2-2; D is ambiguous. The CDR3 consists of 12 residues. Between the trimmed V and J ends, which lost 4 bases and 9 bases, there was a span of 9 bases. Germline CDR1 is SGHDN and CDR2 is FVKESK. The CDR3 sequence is CASSRNGRELFF. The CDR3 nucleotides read TGTGCCAGCAGCCGGAACGGCCGGGAGCTGTTTTTT.

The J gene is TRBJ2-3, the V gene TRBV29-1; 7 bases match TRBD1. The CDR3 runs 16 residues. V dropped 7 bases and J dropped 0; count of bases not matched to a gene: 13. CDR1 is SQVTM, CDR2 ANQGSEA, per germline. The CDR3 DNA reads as TGCAGCGCTAGGACAGGCGCGGTGGGAAGCACAGATACGCAGTATTTT. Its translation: CSARTGAVGSTDTQYF.

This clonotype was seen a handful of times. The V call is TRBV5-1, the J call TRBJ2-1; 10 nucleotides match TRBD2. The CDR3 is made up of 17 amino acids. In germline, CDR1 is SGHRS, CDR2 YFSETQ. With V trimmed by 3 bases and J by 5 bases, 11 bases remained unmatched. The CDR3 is CASSSEGGTSANNEQFF. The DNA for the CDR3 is TGCGCCAGCAGCTCGGAGGGAGGGACTAGCGCAAACAATGAGCAGTTCTTC.

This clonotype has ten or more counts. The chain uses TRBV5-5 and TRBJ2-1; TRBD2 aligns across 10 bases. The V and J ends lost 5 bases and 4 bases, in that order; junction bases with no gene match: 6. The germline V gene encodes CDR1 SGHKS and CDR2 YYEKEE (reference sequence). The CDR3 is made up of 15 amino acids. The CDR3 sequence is CASSSGTSVYNEQFF. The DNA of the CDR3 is TGTGCCAGCAGTTCCGGGACTAGCGTTTACAATGAGCAGTTCTTC.

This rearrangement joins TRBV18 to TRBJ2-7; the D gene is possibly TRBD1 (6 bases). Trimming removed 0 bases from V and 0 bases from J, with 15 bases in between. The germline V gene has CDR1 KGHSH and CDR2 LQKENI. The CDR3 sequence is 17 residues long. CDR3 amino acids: CASSPPMGTPDSYEQYF. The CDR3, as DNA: TGTGCCAGCTCACCACCGATGGGGACACCTGACTCCTACGAGCAGTACTTC.

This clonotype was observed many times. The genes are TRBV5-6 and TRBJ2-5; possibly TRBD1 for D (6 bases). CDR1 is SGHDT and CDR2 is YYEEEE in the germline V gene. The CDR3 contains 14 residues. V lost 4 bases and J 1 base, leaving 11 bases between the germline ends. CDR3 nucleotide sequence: TGTGCCAGCAGCACAGGGATTGCCCAAGAGACCCAGTACTTC. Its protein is CASSTGIAQETQYF.

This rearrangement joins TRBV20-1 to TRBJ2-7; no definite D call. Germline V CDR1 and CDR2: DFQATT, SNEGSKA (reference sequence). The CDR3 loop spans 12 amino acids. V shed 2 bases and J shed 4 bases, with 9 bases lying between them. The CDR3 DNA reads TGCAGTGCTAGACAAGGAGAGTACGAGCAGTACTTC. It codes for CSARQGEYEQYF.